This T cell receptor (beta chain) was sequenced for a study of blood T cell repertoires in COVID-19. On the study more broadly: Collection of acute and convalescent COVID-19 samples took place in the United States, Italy and Spain. Nucleic acid was either cDNA or gDNA, and it came from T cells, B-cell-depleted T cells, or PBMCs.

Points on this clone: The same CDR3 is also encoded by other DNA sequences in this sample.

Clones were sequenced by immunoSEQ multiplex PCR, and TCRdb holds only the in-frame ones, with some missing. The sample shows roughly 290,000 clones, 70% to 90% of them seen only once. V shed 3 bases, J shed 4 bases, and the junction held 5 bases outside the gene matches. This CDR3 comprises 15 residues. Germline assignment: CDR1 SGHTA and CDR2 FQGNSA. Input material: peripheral blood. The chain employs TRBV7-2 and TRBJ2-7; 11 positions agree with TRBD2. The clonotype was recovered from a woman in her forties or fifties who had recovered from COVID-19. CDR3 sequence: CASSLAGTSGYEQYF. DNA of the CDR3: TGTGCCAGCAGCTTGGCCGGGACTAGCGGTTACGAGCAGTACTTC.